This T cell receptor (beta chain) was found in a study of cytomegalovirus exposure and HLA in healthy donors. Repertoires were generated with immunoSEQ multiplex PCR, while TCRdb's copy carries only in-frame clones and drops some. The sample holds tens of thousands of clones, 85% to 95% seen once. V gave up 4 bases and J gave up 6 bases; unmatched junction bases: 7. The CDR3 extends over 13 amino acids. CDR1 is SGDLS and CDR2 is YYNGEE in the germline V gene. A word on this clone: The antigen remains unidentified.

Findings of the study overall: The authors listed some 160 TCR beta chains as cytomegalovirus-associated. In vitro, three CMV-associated chains proved specific for CMV antigens.

The material sequenced was PBMCs. The TCR was taken from a woman between 18 and 30 years old in good health and CMV-seronegative. The chain links TRBV9 to TRBJ2-7, with TRBD2 identical over 7 bases. Here the CDR3 DNA reads TGTGCCAGCAGCCCAGAAGGGAGGGGCGAGCAGTACTTC. This sequence encodes CASSPEGRGEQYF.